The 17 T cell receptor beta chains below come from one sample, sequenced in a study of blood T cell repertoires in COVID-19. Clones were read by immunoSEQ multiplex PCR, and TCRdb kept only the in-frame ones, dropping some. This sample has a few hundred thousand clones, with approximately 86% found just once. Input material: peripheral blood. The source is a human donor with COVID-19, enrolled during active disease. The donor label of this sample is uncertain.

The chain couples TRBV19 to TRBJ1-5; 7 nucleotides agree with TRBD1. J gave up 3 bases and V 6 bases, and 11 bases lay outside the gene matches. The V gene's germline CDR1 is LNHDA and CDR2 SQIVND (reference sequence). The CDR3 loop spans 16 amino acids. The CDR3 loop reads CASSRRGTANNQPQHF. The CDR3 bases are TGTGCCAGTAGCAGGAGAGGGACAGCCAACAATCAGCCCCAGCATTTT.

J is TRBJ1-1 and V is TRBV7-9, with 11 bases aligning to TRBD1. CDR1 is SEHNR, CDR2 FQNEAQ, per germline (reference sequence). The CDR3 consists of 16 residues. The J segment lost 5 bases and the V segment lost 4 bases, leaving 9 bases of the junction unmatched. The CDR3 DNA sequence: TGTGCCAGCAGCTGGGACAGGGGGGAAGGATATACTGAAGCTTTCTTT. Encoded protein: CASSWDRGEGYTEAFF.

The chain is built from TRBV5-1 and TRBJ2-1, with D uncertain. This CDR3 comprises 14 residues. V was trimmed by 0 bases and J by 5 bases, leaving 9 bases between them. CDR1 is SGHRS and CDR2 is YFSETQ in the germline V gene. The CDR3 nucleotides are TGCGCCAGCAGCTTGGCCATCAGTAACAATGAGCAGTTCTTC. Protein: CASSLAISNNEQFF.

The rearrangement joins TRBV19 to TRBJ1-1, with 8 bases aligning to TRBD1. Germline values: CDR1 LNHDA, CDR2 SQIVND (reference sequence). The CDR3 runs to 15 residues. Trimming removed 1 base from V and 3 bases from J; junction bases left unmatched: 4. The CDR3 spells CASSIGRGPYTEAFF. As DNA, the CDR3 is TGTGCCAGTAGTATAGGCAGGGGGCCGTACACTGAAGCTTTCTTT.

V and J are TRBV11-3 and TRBJ1-1; no firm D call. The V and J ends lost 5 bases and 3 bases respectively, with 10 bases between them. CDR1 is SGHNT and CDR2 is YENEEA in the germline V gene. The CDR3 loop spans 13 amino acids. CDR3 amino acids: CASSRWSYTEAFF. The CDR3 DNA reads TGTGCCAGCAGCCGGTGGTCATACACTGAAGCTTTCTTT.

About this clone: The same CDR3 is also encoded by other DNA sequences in this sample. The chain links TRBV5-1 to TRBJ2-5; 11 nucleotides align to TRBD1. V was pared by 3 bases and J by 4 bases, with 5 bases of the junction left unmatched. Germline assignment: CDR1 SGHRS and CDR2 YFSETQ. The CDR3 is 15 amino acids. CDR3 nucleotides: TGCGCCAGCAGCTCGAGGACAGGGGGCTTAGAGACCCAGTACTTC. Protein sequence: CASSSRTGGLETQYF.

This chain links TRBV5-8 with TRBJ1-1; D not resolved. Per germline, CDR1 SGHTS and CDR2 YDEGEE. The CDR3 contains 14 residues. Trimming cost V 0 bases and J 6 bases, with 12 bases left between them. CDR3 sequence: CASSLARRVSEAFF. In DNA form, the CDR3 reads TGTGCCAGCAGCTTGGCCCGGAGGGTCTCTGAAGCTTTCTTT.

The count of this clone is one. The J gene is TRBJ1-3, the V gene TRBV3-1 (or the pseudogene TRBV3-2); tentatively, D is TRBD1 (6 bases). This CDR3 contains 14 residues. V lost 9 bases, J lost 0 bases, and 12 bases lay in between. Germline values: CDR1 LGHDT, CDR2 YNNKEL (reference sequence). DNA for the CDR3: TGTGCCAGGCCACAGGGCCTCTCTGGAAACACCATATATTTT. Translating gives CARPQGLSGNTIYF.

The V call is TRBV28, the J call TRBJ1-3; D not certain. The CDR3 is 15 residues long. Trimming stripped 2 bases from V and 0 bases from J, with 8 bases between. Per germline, CDR1 MDHEN and CDR2 SYDVKM. The CDR3 DNA reads as TGTGCCAGCAGTTTAACGGAGATCTCTGGAAACACCATATATTTT. Encoded protein: CASSLTEISGNTIYF.

V and J are TRBV10-2 and TRBJ2-7; 10 bases fit TRBD2. V lost 8 bases and J lost 7; bases outside the gene matches: 8. Germline V gives CDR1 WSHSY, CDR2 SAAADI. The CDR3 covers 13 residues. The DNA for the CDR3 is TGCGCCAGCCTAGCGGGAGAAGTACAGGAGCAGTACTTC. Translation gives CASLAGEVQEQYF.

V and J are TRBV10-3 and TRBJ2-1; possibly TRBD1 for D (6 bases). The CDR3 runs to 14 residues. CDR1 and CDR2 from the germline V gene are ENHRY and SYGVKD. V was shortened by 3 bases and J by 5 bases, with 11 bases between the two germline ends. Written as DNA, the CDR3 is TGTGCCATCAGTGATCCCCCAGGGGACAATGAGCAGTTCTTC. Protein product: CAISDPPGDNEQFF.

This rearrangement joins TRBV5-1 to TRBJ2-7; maybe TRBD1 (6 bases). This CDR3 is 15 amino acids long. The V and J ends lost 4 bases and 8 bases respectively, with 22 bases between them. Germline assignment: CDR1 SGHRS and CDR2 YFSETQ. CDR3 amino acids: CASSPRQDTLLKQYF. As DNA, the CDR3 is TGCGCCAGCAGCCCGAGACAGGACACCCTTTTGAAGCAGTACTTC.

The gene calls are TRBV18 and TRBJ1-2, with a possible D match to TRBD1 (5 bases). The CDR3 is made up of 15 amino acids. The V gene lost 3 bases and the J gene lost 4 bases, with 15 bases spanning the gap. The germline V gene has CDR1 KGHSH and CDR2 LQKENI. CDR3 in amino acids: CASSPPTGVSYGYTF. The CDR3 DNA is TGTGCCAGCTCACCTCCAACAGGCGTCTCCTATGGCTACACCTTC. The full variable domain, completed using reference TRBV18 and TRBJ1-2, is NAGVMQNPRHLVRRRGQEARLRCSPMKGHSHVYWYRQLPEEGLKFMVYLQKENIIDESGMPKERFSAEFPKEGPSILRIQQVVRGDSAAYFCASSPPTGVSYGYTFGSGTRLTVV.

V gene TRBV28 combines with J gene TRBJ2-5; the D is unclear. The CDR3 loop spans 14 amino acids. V lost 1 base to trimming and J lost 1 base, with 7 bases between them. Germline V gene lookup returns CDR1 MDHEN and CDR2 SYDVKM. The CDR3 DNA is TGTGCCAGCAGTTTATTAACCGGCCAAGAGACCCAGTACTTC. Amino acids: CASSLLTGQETQYF. The full variable domain, rest sourced from reference TRBV28 and TRBJ2-5, is DVKVTQSSRYLVKRTGEKVFLECVQDMDHENMFWYRQDPGLGLRLIYFSYDVKMKEKGDIPEGYSVSREKKERFSLILESASTNQTSMYLCASSLLTGQETQYFGPGTRLLVL.

The rearrangement links TRBV2 to TRBJ1-5; 9 bases match TRBD1. The germline CDR1 and CDR2 sequences are SNHLY and FYNNEI. The CDR3 totals 16 residues. The J segment lost 1 base and the V segment lost 5 bases, leaving 6 bases of the junction unmatched. The DNA of the CDR3 is TGTGCCAGCAGTACTACCGGGACAGGGAGCAATCAGCCCCAGCATTTT. It is translated as CASSTTGTGSNQPQHF.

The V and J genes are TRBV10-3 and TRBJ2-7, with D perhaps matching TRBD1 (5 bases). This CDR3 contains 13 residues. CDR1 ENHRY and CDR2 SYGVKD come from the germline V gene. V lost 4 bases and J 4 bases, leaving 11 bases between the germline ends. This CDR3 is CAISVSDTYEQYF. CDR3 bases: TGTGCCATCAGTGTATCGGACACTTACGAGCAGTACTTC.

A few counts support this clone. The chain recombines TRBV7-9 with TRBJ2-7, with 11 bases lining up with TRBD1. V gave up 5 bases and J gave up 4 bases; unmatched junction bases: 7. CDR1 and CDR2 (germline): SEHNR, FQNEAQ (reference sequence). The CDR3 runs 15 residues. CDR3 region: CASSPTGQGAYEQYF. CDR3 bases: TGTGCCAGCAGCCCCACCGGACAGGGGGCATACGAGCAGTACTTC.